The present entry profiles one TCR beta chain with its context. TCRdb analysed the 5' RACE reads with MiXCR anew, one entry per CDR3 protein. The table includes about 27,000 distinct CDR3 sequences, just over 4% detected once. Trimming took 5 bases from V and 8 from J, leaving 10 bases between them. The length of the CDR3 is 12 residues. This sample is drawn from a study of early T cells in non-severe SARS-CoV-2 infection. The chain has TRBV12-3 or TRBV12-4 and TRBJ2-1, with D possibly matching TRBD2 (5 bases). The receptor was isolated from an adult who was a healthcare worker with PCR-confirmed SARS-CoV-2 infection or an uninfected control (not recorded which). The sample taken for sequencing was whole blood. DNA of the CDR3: TGTGCCAGCAGTCCCCCGGACTATGAGCAGTTCTTC. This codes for CASSPPDYEQFF.